Given below is one TCR beta chain in context. The antigen it recognizes is unknown. No per-base quality is available; no much larger clone lies one base away. The cohort was made up of 500 to 800 healthy bone marrow donors. Cohort members were all nominally healthy when sampled, although unrecorded immune exposures were likely present. The donor tested CMV seronegative, placing the donor among the 350 or so seronegative members of the cohort. Every donor gave a peripheral blood sample, and the peripheral blood mononuclear cells from that sample were used for TCR beta sequencing. Genomic DNA was extracted from the blood cell samples with the Qiagen DNeasy Blood Extraction Kit. V is shortened by 6 bases, J by 2 bases, and the region joining them spans 11 bases. Measured from the cysteine to the phenylalanine, the CDR3 is 13 residues long. Only the CDR3 region is kept as DNA, spanning 39 bases read in frame from base 1. CDR1 and CDR2 are read off the germline V gene (reference sequence) as MNHEY and SMNVEV.

These data come from a study of cytomegalovirus exposure and HLA in healthy donors (dated by TCRdb to the late 2010s). Regarding the study in general: According to an earlier analysis of 450 to 650 of the donors, about 170 million T cells yielded 120 million or so unique TCR beta sequences and around 300 Gb of sequence data. A later analysis re-analyzed previously published TCR beta repertoires from roughly 600 donors and added high-resolution HLA genotyping to study TCR occurrence patterns. In an earlier analysis of 587 of the donors, high-throughput TCR beta sequencing was used to judge whether each TCR beta V gene segment behaved as functional or pseudogenic. Rather than drawing on any new phenotypic data, the later analysis identified candidate immune exposures from TCR beta sequences and the way those sequences occurred across donors. Across approximately 400 genotyped donors of the cohort, an average of approximately 240,000 unique TCR beta nucleotide sequences per donor were sequenced, and roughly 17% of those sequences were non-productive. Approximately 310 gigabases of sequencing data and tens of millions of unique TCR sequences were included in an early release covering several hundred HLA-typed donors. Every repertoire in the discovery cohort had been generated on one and the same sequencing platform. A handful of DR-DQ haplotypes were handled as single units for association and clustering because linkage in the cohort was strong. In addition to the first cohort of 650 to 800 subjects, a separate validation cohort of some 120 different subjects was used. Of the approximately 400 genotyped donors, roughly 85% fell in the genetic ancestry cluster associated with self-reported Caucasian donors. The number of donors typed differed by locus, with roughly 629-640 for A, B, C, DRB1 and DQB1, around 500 for DQA1, about 610 for DPA1, and about 450 for DPB1. The study aimed to test whether signatures of past pathogen exposure could be identified by cataloging public T cell receptors. The T cell repertoires of around 730 subjects were profiled by immunosequencing and related to cytomegalovirus serostatus. A later genetic analysis used genome-wide SNP genotypes for about 60% of the 666 donors, treating that subset as a discovery cohort. HLA typing covered class I and class II loci at four-digit resolution. To predict cytomegalovirus infection status, the study combined high-throughput TCR immunosequencing, statistical association of individual TCRs with disease status, and machine learning. Donor age, sex, ethnicity and CMV serostatus were compiled together with the repertoire data. What the study reported, not specific to this receptor: The authors suggested that the approach could potentially be generalized to other disease states and immunological phenotypes. According to a later genetic analysis, donors in an Asian-associated ancestry cluster had fewer N-insertions in productive TCRs than the approximately 630-donor mean. Correlated functional status among segregating V segments might reflect linkage disequilibrium, but an unknown experimental factor could not be ruled out. A cluster of highly shared sequence variants was judged likely to be a technical artifact of the sequencing pipeline. V-gene and J-gene trimming of TCR beta chains was associated with a missense DCLRE1C variant in a later genetic analysis, and the association was replicated in an independent cohort. Because counts were too low, roughly 18 rarely observed V segments, including chromosome 9 orphons, were left out of the earlier analysis of several hundred of the donors. In a later analysis, more than 15,000 TCR beta sequences were associated with specific HLA alleles at a false discovery rate of 0.05. The 87-base-pair reads could not distinguish some IMGT-functional V segments, including TRBV6-2 and TRBV6-3, so those segments were excluded. A further reported finding was that TCR beta sequences accurately predicted the HLA-A and HLA-B alleles for most subjects in the first cohort. The classifier was reported to diagnose cytomegalovirus status with high specificity and sensitivity in both the original cohort and the validation cohort. CMV serostatus was the only immune exposure information available for the cohort. Strong co-occurrence of HLA alleles, especially DR and DQ, made assigning TCR associations to individual alleles difficult. In a later analysis, most CMV-associated TCR beta chains were found to appear HLA-restricted, with HLA associations seemingly driven largely by CMV exposure. Across donors, most TCR sequences were observed very rarely, whereas some public TCRs were present in many individuals. Several of the top co-occurrence clusters appeared to be linked to parvovirus B19, influenza, CMV and Epstein-Barr virus, according to a later analysis. In a later analysis, TCR association rates were found to vary across HLA loci, with the most associated TCRs seen for DRB1 alleles and the fewest for HLA-C alleles. A total of fewer than 200 TCR beta chains were listed by the study as associated with cytomegalovirus. The cohort was sequenced for TCR beta chains only, and without alpha or paired-chain data the features that could be detected were limited. An earlier analysis of approximately 500 of the donors showed that most TCR beta V segments appeared in productive rearrangements either about 87% or about 30% of the time, which broadly matched IMGT annotations. The presence/absence analyses assumed that sequencing depth was roughly uniform across donors, and that assumption may not be true. Three of the identified cytomegalovirus-associated TCR beta chains were confirmed in vitro to be specific for cytomegalovirus antigens. In a later analysis, HLA-associated TCR beta chains were found to be more clonally expanded and to have lower generation probabilities than equally common non-associated chains. Because HLA typing was unavailable for some donors at each locus, only the typed subset was used in association tests.

Library preparation employed the immunoSEQ multiplex PCR assay. A mixture of 60 forward primers for TCR Vbeta segments and 13 reverse primers for TCR Jbeta segments was used in the multiplex PCR. A multiplex PCR assay on genomic DNA amplified the CDR3 region of rearranged TCR beta genes. Amplified TCR beta libraries were sequenced as 87-base-pair reads on the Illumina HiSeq System. Processing in the source paper ran as follows. A later analysis counted about 82 million unique TCR beta chains across the roughly 700 repertoires, and some 12 million of these chains were shared by at least two donors. A nearest-neighbor algorithm error-corrected the raw reads and collapsed the reads into unique sequences, merging closely related sequences to remove PCR and sequencing errors. V, D and J gene segments were assigned by aligning CDR3 sequences to IMGT reference sequences. For a sequence to be retained, at least a six-nucleotide match to both a V gene segment and a J gene segment was required. Rearrangements were classified as productive when the CDR3 lacked stop codons and remained in frame with V and J, and all other rearrangements were classified as non-productive. CDR3 was defined according to IMGT convention as the region running from the second conserved V-encoded cysteine to the conserved J-encoded phenylalanine. The earlier analysis of roughly 590 of the donors excluded sequences that lacked an unambiguous match to a single V gene segment. An earlier analysis of fewer than 650 of the donors classified V segments as functional when productive rearrangements were above 56.7% and as segregating when the standard deviation between donors was above 5%. A statistical classification framework was developed to diagnose cytomegalovirus status using the catalog of TCR beta chain sequences. V and J gene assignment, in a later analysis, came from comparing TCR nucleotide sequences with IMGT/GENE-DB human TR gene sequences. In a later analysis, CDR3 sequences and most-parsimonious VDJ recombination scenarios were assigned using the TCRdist pipeline. A later analysis defined each TCR beta chain by its CDR3 amino acid sequence plus V-gene family, and excluded reads lacking a unique V-gene family. As a way to deal with suspected cross-contamination and a sequencing artifact, a later analysis dropped roughly 620 nucleotide sequences that were highly shared and had low generation probability. In a later analysis, a clonal expansion index for each public chain was calculated from normalized within-repertoire ranks of inferred template counts. Generation probabilities in a later analysis came from a VDJ recombination model fitted to out-of-frame rearrangements, and those results were checked against IGoR. Hypergeometric tests were used in a later analysis to score TCR-TCR, TCR-HLA and TCR-CMV co-occurrence, with a repertoire-size bias correction applied to the TCR pairs. To estimate false discovery rates, a later analysis permuted the HLA or CMV assignments 20 times. A later analysis grouped co-occurring TCRs with DBSCAN, adding TCRdist sequence similarity when clustering within HLA-allele-positive subsets. Repertoires with fewer than 30,000 or more than 120,000 public chains, plus five repertoires with anomalous nucleotide sharing, were excluded from co-occurrence clustering. TCRdb retrieved this table from immuneACCESS and kept in-frame rearrangements only. Not all clones are present; in checked studies, unresolved V genes account for under half, and no reason is known for the remainder. V and J calls and clone size are those listed in that table; D and trimming were worked out from the DNA. Within this sample are some 150,000 clones, with more than 70% of them counted one time only. The biggest ten clones account for 1.5% of the sample.

This clonotype originated in a male donor in good health and CMV-seronegative. Sequencing was carried out using PBMCs. The receptor chain draws on TRBV27 and TRBJ2-7; perhaps TRBD2 is the D gene, with 5 bases matching. The sequenced DNA is TGTGCCAGCAGCCGCCGGGGTACCTACGAGCAGTACTTC. Its amino acids are CASSRRGTYEQYF.